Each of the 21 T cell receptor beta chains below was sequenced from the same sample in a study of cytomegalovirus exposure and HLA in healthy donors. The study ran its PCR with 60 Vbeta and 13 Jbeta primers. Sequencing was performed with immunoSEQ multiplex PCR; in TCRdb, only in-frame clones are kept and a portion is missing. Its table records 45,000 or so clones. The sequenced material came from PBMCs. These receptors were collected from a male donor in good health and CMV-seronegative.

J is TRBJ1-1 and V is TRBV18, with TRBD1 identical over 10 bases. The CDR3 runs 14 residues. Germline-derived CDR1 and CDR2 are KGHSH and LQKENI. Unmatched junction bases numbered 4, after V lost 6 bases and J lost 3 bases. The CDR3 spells CASSRTGGDTEAFF. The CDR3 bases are TGTGCCAGCTCGCGGACAGGGGGGGACACTGAAGCTTTCTTT.

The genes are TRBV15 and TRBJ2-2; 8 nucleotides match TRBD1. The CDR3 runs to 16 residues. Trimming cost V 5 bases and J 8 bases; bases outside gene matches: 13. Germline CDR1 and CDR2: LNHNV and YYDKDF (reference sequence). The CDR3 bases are TGTGCCACCAGCTTATCGAAGCGCAGGGGGCTAGGGGAGCTGTTTTTT. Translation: CATSLSKRRGLGELFF.

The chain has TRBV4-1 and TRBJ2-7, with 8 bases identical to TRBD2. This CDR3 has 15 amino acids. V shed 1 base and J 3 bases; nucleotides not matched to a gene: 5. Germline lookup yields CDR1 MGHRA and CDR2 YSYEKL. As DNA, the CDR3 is TGCGCCAGCAGCCAAGTGACTAGCGTTAACTACGAGCAGTACTTC. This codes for CASSQVTSVNYEQYF.

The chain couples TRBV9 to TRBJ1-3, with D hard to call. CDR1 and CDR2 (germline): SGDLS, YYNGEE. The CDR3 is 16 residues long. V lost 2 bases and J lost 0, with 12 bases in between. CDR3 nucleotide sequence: TGTGCCAGCAGCGTGATACCGGGGAGCTCTGGAAACACCATATATTTT. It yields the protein CASSVIPGSSGNTIYF.

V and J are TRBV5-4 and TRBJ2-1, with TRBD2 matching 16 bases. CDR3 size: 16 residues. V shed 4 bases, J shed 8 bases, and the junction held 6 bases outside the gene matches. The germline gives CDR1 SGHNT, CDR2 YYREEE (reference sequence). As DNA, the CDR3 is TGTGCCAGCAGCCACCCCGGGACTAGCGGGGGGGATGAGCAGTTCTTC. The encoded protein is CASSHPGTSGGDEQFF.

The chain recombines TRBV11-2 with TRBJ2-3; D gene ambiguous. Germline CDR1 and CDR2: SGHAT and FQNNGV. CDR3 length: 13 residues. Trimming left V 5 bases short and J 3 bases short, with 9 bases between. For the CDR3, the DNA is TGTGCCAGCAGCGGGTCGGGTACAGATACGCAGTATTTT. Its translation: CASSGSGTDTQYF.

The CDR3 loop is CSVARLEIGGLAFF. In DNA form, the CDR3 reads TGCAGCGTTGCCCGCCTAGAGATTGGGGGCCTGGCTTTCTTT. The chain is built from TRBV29-1 and TRBJ1-1, with D maybe TRBD1 (6 bases). V was trimmed by 4 bases and J by 11 bases, leaving 23 bases between them. Per germline, CDR1 SQVTM and CDR2 ANQGSEA. The CDR3 has 14 residues. The variable domain in full, completed from reference TRBV29-1 and TRBJ1-1, reads SAVISQKPSRDICQRGTSLTIQCQVDSQVTMMFWYRQQPGQSLTLIATANQGSEATYESGFVIDKFPISRPNLTFSTLTVSNMSPEDSSIYLCSVARLEIGGLAFFGQGTRLTVV.

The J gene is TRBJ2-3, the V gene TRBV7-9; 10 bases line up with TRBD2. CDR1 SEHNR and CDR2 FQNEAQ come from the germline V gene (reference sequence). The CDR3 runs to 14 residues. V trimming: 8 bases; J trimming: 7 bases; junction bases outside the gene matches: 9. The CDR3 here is CASGISGGLNTQYF. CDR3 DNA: TGTGCCAGCGGGATTAGCGGGGGGTTGAATACGCAGTATTTT.

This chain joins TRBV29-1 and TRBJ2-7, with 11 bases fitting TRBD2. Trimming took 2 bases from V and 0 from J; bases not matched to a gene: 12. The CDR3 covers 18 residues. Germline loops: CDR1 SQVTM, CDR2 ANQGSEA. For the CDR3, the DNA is TGCAGCGTTGAACTCGGTGGGGCTACTAGCGGGAGCTCCTACGAGCAGTACTTC. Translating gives CSVELGGATSGSSYEQYF.

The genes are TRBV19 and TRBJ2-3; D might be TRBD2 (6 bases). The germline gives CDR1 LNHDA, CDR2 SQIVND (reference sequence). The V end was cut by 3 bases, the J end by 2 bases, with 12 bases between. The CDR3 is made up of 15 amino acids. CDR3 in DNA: TGTGCCAGTAGTATGGGGGGAGTTATCACAGATACGCAGTATTTT. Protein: CASSMGGVITDTQYF.

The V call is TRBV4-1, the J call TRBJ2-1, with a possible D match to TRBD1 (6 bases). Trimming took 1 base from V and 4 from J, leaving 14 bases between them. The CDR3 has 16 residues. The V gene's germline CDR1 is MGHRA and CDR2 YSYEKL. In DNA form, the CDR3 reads TGCGCCAGCAGCCAAGGGGCCCAGGGGAGATACAATGAGCAGTTCTTC. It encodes CASSQGAQGRYNEQFF.

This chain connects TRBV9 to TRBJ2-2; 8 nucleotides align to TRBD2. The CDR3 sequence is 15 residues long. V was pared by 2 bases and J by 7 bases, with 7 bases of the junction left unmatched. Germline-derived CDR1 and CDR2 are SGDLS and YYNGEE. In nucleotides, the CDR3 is TGTGCCAGCAGCGTCGGGGGGGAGAGGGACGGGGAGCTGTTTTTT. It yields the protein CASSVGGERDGELFF.

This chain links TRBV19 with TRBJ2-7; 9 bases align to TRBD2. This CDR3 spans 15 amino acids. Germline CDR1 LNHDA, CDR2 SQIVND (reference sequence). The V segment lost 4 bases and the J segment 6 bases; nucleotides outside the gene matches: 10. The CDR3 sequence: CASSTLAGAKGEQYF. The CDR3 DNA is TGTGCCAGTAGTACCTTAGCGGGAGCAAAAGGCGAGCAGTACTTC.

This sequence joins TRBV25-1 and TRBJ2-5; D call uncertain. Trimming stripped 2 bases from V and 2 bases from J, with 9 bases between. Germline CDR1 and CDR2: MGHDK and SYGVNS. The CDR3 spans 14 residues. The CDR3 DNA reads TGTGCCAGCAGTGAAAGCGACTGGCAAGAGACCCAGTACTTC. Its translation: CASSESDWQETQYF. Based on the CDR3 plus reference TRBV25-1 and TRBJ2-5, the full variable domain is EADIYQTPRYLVIGTGKKITLECSQTMGHDKMYWYQQDPGMELHLIHYSYGVNSTEKGDLSSESTVSRIRTEHFPLTLESARPSHTSQYLCASSESDWQETQYFGPGTRLLVL.

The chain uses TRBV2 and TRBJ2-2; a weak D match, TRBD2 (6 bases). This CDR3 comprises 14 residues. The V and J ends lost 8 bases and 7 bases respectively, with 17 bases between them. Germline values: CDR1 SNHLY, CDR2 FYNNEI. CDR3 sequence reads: CASGSGVFGGELFF. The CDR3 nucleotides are TGTGCCAGCGGGTCGGGAGTATTTGGCGGGGAGCTGTTTTTT.

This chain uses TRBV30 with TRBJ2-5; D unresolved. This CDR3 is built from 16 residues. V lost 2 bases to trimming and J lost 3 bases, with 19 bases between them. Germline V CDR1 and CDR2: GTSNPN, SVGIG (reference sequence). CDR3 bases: TGTGCCTGGAGTCCAACACAACTCACTGAGGAAGAGACCCAGTACTTC. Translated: CAWSPTQLTEEETQYF.

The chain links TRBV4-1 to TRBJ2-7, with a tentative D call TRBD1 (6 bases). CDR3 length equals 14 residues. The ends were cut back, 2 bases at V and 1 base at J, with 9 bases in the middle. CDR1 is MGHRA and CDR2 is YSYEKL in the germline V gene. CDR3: CASSQTQGSYEQYF. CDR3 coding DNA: TGCGCCAGCAGCCAAACACAGGGATCCTACGAGCAGTACTTC.

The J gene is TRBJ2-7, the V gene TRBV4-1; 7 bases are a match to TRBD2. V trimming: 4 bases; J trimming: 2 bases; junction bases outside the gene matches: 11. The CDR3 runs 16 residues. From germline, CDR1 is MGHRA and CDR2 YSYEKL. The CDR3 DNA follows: TGCGCCAGCAGCCCCACCCGAGGGAGGGCCACCTACGAGCAGTACTTC. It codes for CASSPTRGRATYEQYF.

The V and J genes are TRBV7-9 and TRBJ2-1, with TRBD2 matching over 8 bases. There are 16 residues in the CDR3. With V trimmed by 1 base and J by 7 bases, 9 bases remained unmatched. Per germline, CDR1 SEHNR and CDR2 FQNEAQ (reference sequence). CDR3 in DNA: TGTGCCAGCAGCTTAGTCGGGAGGGCCTTTGGAAATGAGCAGTTCTTC. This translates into CASSLVGRAFGNEQFF.

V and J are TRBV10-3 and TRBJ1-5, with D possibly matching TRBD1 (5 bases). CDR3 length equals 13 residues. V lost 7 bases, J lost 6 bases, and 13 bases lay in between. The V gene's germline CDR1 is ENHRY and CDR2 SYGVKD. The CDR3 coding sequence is TGTGCCATCAACCAGGGAGGGACTCAGCCCCAGCATTTT. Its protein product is CAINQGGTQPQHF.

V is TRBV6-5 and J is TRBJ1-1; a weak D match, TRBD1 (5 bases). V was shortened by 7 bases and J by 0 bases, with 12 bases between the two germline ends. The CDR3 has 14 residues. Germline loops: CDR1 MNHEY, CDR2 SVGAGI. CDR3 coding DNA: TGTGCCAGCACCGCTGACAGCATGAACACTGAAGCTTTCTTT. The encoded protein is CASTADSMNTEAFF.